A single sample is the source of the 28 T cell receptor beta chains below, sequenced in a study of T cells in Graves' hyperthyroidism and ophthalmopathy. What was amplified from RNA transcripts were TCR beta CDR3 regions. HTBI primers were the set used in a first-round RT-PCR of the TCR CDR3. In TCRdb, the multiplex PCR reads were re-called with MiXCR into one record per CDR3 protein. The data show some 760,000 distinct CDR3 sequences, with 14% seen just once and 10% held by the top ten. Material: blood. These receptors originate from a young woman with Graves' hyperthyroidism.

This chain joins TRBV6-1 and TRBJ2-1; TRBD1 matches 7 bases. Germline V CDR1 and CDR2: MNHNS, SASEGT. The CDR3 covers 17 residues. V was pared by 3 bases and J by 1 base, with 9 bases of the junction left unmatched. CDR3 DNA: TGTGCCAGCAGTGACCCTAGACAGGGCCCTTCCTACAATGAGCAGTTCTTC. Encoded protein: CASSDPRQGPSYNEQFF.

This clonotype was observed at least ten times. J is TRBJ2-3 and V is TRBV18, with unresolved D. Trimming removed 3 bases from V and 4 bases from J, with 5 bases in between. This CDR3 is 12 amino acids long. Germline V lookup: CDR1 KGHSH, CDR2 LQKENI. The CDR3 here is CASSPEADTQYF. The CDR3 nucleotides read TGTGCCAGCTCACCGGAAGCAGATACGCAGTATTTT.

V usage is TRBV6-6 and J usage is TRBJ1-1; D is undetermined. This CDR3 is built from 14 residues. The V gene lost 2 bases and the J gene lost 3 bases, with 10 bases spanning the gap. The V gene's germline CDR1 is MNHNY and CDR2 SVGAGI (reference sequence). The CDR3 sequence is CASSYAYLDTEAFF. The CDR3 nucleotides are TGTGCCAGCAGTTACGCATACCTAGACACTGAAGCTTTCTTT.

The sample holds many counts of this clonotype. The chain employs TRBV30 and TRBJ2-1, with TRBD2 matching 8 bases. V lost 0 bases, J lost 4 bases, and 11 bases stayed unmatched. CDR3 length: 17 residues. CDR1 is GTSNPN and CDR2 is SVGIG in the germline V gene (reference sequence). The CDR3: CAWSVRISGTIYNEQFF. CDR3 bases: TGTGCCTGGAGTGTACGGATTAGCGGGACCATTTACAATGAGCAGTTCTTC. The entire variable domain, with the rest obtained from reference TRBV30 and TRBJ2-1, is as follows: SQTIHQWPATLVQPVGSPLSLECTVEGTSNPNLYWYRQAAGRGLQLLFYSVGIGQISSEVPQNLSASRPQDRQFILSSKKLLLSDSGFYLCAWSVRISGTIYNEQFFGPGTRLTVL.

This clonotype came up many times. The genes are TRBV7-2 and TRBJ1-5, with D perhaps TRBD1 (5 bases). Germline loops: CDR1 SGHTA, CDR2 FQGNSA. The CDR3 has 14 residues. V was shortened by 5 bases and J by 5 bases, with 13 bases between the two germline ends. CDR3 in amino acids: CASSRQRGYQPQHF. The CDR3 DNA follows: TGTGCCAGCAGCCGCCAGCGGGGGTATCAGCCCCAGCATTTT.

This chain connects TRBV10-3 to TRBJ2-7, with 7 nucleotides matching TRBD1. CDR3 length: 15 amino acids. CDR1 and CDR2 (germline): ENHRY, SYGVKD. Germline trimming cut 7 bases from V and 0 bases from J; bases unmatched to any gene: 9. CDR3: CAIKSPTGSSYEQYF. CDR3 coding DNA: TGTGCCATCAAGAGCCCGACAGGGTCCTCCTACGAGCAGTACTTC.

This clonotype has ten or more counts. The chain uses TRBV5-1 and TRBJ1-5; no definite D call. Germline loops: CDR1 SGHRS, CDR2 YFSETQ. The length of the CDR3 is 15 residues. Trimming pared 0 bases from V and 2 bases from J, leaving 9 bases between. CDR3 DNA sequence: TGCGCCAGCAGCTTGGACCCCGGGGGCAATCAGCCCCAGCATTTT. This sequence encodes CASSLDPGGNQPQHF.

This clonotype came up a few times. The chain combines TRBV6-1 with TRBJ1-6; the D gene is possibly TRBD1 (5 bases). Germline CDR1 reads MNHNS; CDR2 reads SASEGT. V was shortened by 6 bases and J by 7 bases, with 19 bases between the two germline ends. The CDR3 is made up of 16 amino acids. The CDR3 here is CASSPPGRDYNSPLHF. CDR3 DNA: TGTGCCAGCAGCCCCCCGGGCAGGGACTACAATTCACCCCTCCACTTT.

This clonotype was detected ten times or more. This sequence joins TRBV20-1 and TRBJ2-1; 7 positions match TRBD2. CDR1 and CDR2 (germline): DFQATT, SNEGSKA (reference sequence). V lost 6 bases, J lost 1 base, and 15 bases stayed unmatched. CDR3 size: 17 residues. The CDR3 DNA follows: TGCAGTGCGCTCACTAGCGCTTTCTATAAATCCTACAATGAGCAGTTCTTC. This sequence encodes CSALTSAFYKSYNEQFF.

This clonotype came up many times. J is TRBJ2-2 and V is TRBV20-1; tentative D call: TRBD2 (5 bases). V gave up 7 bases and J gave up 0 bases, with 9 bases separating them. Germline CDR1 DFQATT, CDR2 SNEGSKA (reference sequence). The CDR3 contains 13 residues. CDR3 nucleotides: TGCAGTGTCGAGCGGTCGAACACCGGGGAGCTGTTTTTT. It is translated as CSVERSNTGELFF.

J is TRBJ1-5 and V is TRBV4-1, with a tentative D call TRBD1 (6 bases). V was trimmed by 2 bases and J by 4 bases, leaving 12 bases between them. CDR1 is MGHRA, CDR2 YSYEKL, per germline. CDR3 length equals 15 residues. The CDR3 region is CASSQQGMGNQPQHF. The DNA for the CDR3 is TGCGCCAGCAGCCAACAGGGGATGGGGAATCAGCCCCAGCATTTT.

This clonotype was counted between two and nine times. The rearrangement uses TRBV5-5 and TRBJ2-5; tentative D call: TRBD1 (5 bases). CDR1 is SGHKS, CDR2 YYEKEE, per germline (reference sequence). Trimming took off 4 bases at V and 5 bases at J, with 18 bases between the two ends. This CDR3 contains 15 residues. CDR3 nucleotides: TGTGCCAGCAGCCCTAGGGCAGGGCGAAGTGAGACCCAGTACTTC. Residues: CASSPRAGRSETQYF.

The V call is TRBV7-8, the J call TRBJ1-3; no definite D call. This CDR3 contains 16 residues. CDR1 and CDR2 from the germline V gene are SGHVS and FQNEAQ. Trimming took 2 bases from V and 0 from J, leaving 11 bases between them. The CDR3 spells CASSLQTASSGNTIYF. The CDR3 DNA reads TGTGCCAGCAGCTTACAGACTGCCAGCTCTGGAAACACCATATATTTT.

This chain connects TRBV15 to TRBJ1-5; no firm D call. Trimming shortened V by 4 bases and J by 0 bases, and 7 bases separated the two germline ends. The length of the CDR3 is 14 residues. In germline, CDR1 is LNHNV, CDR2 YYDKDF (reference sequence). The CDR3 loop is CATSKGYSNQPQHF. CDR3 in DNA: TGTGCCACCAGCAAGGGTTATAGCAATCAGCCCCAGCATTTT.

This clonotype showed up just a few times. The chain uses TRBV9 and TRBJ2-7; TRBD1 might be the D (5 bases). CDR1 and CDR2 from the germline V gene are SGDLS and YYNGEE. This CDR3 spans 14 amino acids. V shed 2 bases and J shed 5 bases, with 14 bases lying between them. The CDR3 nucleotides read TGTGCCAGCAGCGTCCAGGGAATTTTCGACGAGCAGTACTTC. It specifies CASSVQGIFDEQYF.

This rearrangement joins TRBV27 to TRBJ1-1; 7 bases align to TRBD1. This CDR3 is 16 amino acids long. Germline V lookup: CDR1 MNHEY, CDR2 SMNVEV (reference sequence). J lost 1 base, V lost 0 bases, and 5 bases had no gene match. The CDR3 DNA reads TGTGCCAGCAGTTTATCTCAGGGGGTCTCGAACACTGAAGCTTTCTTT. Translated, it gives CASSLSQGVSNTEAFF.

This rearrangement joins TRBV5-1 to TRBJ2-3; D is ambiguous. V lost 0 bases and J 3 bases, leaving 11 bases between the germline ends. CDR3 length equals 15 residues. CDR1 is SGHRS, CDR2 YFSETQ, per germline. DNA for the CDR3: TGCGCCAGCAGCTTGGGGAGTTCCGGAACAGATACGCAGTATTTT. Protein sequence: CASSLGSSGTDTQYF.

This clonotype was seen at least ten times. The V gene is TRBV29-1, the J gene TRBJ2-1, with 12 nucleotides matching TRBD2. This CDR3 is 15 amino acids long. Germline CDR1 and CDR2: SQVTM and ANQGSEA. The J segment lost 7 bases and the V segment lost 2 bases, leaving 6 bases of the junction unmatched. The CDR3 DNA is TGCAGCGTTGAACTAGCGGGAGGGCCGTCGAATGAGCAGTTCTTC. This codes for CSVELAGGPSNEQFF.

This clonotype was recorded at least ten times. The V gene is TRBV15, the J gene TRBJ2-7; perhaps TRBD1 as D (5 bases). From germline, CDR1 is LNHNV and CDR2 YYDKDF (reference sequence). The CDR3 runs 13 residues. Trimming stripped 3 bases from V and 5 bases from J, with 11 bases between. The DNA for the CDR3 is TGTGCCACCAGCAGCGGCCAGGGCCACGAGCAGTACTTC. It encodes CATSSGQGHEQYF.

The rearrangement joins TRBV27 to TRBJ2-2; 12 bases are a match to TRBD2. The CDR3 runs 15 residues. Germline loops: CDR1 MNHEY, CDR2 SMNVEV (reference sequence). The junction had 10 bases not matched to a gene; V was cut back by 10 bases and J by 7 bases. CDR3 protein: CATTEVGLAGGELFF. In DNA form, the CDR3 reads TGTGCCACCACCGAAGTGGGACTAGCGGGCGGGGAGCTGTTTTTT.

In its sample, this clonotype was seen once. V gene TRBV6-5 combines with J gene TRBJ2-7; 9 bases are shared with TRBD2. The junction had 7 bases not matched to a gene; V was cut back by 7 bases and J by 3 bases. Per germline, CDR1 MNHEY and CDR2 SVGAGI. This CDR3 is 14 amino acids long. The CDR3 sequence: CASMAGGLIYEQYF. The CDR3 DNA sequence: TGTGCCAGCATGGCGGGAGGGTTAATCTACGAGCAGTACTTC.

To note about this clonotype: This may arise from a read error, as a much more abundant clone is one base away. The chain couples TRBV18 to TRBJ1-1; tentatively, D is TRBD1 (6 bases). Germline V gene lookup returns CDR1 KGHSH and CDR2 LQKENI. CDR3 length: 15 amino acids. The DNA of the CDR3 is TGTGCCAGCTCTCCGGCTGCAGGGGTCTCGGCTGAAGCTTCCTTT. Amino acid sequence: CASSPAAGVSAEASF.

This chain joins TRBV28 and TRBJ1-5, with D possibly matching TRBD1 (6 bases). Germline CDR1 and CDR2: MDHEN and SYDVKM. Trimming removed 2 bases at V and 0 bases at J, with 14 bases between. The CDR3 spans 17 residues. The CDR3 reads CASSLRGWAYSNQPQHF. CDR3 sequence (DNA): TGTGCCAGCAGTTTAAGGGGGTGGGCTTATAGCAATCAGCCCCAGCATTTT.

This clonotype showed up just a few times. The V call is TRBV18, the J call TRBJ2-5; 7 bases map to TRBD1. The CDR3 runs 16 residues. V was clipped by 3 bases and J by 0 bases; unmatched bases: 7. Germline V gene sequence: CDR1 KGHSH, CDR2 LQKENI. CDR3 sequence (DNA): TGTGCCAGCTCACCCGAAGGGGGCCCCCACCAAGAGACCCAGTACTTC. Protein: CASSPEGGPHQETQYF.

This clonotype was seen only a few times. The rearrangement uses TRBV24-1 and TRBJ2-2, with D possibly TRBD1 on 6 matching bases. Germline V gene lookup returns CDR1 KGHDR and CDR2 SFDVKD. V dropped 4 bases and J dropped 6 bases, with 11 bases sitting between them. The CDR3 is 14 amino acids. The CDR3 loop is CATSDSTGAGELFF. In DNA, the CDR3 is TGTGCCACCAGTGACTCGACAGGAGCCGGGGAGCTGTTTTTT.

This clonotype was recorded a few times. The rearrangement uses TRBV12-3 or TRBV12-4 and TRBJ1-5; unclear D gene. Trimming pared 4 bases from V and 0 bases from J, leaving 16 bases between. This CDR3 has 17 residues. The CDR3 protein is CASSSGILTHSNQPQHF. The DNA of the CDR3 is TGTGCCAGCAGTTCGGGAATACTTACACATAGCAATCAGCCCCAGCATTTT.

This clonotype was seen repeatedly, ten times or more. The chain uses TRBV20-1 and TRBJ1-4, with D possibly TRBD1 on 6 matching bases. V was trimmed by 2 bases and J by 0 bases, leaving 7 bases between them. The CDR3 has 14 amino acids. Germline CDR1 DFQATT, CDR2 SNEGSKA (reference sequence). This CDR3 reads CSARRGPTNEKLFF. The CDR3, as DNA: TGCAGTGCTAGACGGGGGCCAACTAATGAAAAACTGTTTTTT.

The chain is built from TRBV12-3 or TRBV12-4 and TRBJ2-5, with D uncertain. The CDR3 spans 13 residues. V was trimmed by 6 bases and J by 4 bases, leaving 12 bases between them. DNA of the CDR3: TGTGCCAGCAGGCCCCAGAGTAGAGAGACCCAGTACTTC. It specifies CASRPQSRETQYF.